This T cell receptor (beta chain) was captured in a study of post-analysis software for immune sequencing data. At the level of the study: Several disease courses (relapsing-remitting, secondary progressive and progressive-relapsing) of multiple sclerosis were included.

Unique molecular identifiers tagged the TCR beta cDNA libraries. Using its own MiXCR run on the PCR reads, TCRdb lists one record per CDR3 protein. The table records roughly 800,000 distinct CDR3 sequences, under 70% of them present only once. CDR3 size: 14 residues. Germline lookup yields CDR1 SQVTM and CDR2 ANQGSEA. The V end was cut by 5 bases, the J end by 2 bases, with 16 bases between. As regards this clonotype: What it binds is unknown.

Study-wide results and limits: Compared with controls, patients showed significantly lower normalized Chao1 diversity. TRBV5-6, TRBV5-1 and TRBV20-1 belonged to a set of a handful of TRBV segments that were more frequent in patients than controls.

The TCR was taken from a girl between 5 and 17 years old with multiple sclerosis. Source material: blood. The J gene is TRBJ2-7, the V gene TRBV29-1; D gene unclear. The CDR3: CSVTNRTVTYEQYF. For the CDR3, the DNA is TGCAGCGTTACAAACAGAACGGTTACCTACGAGCAGTACTTC.